This note documents a single T cell receptor beta chain sequence. Its antigen is as yet unknown. The sample belongs to a study of T-cell reconstitution after alpha-beta-depleted transplantation in children. CDR1 is MGHRA, CDR2 YSYEKL, per germline. The CDR3 consists of 17 residues. V dropped 3 bases and J dropped 4; count of bases not matched to a gene: 11. Study-wide points: Once a year had passed after transplant, T-cell counts and diversity came mostly from newly produced T cells.

Construction of the TCRbeta library involved unique molecular identifiers. Each CDR3 protein is one row after TCRdb ran MiXCR on the PCR reads. This repertoire shows hundreds of thousands of distinct CDR3 sequences, 15% to 20% found once; its top ten account for roughly 40%. The sample in question was PBMCs, mostly from graft donor cells, obtained 360 days after TCRalphabeta/CD19-depleted stem cell transplant. The receptor was derived from a male patient under 10 years old who had a stem cell transplant for acute lymphoblastic leukemia, so the T cells may come from the graft donor. The chain combines TRBV4-1 with TRBJ2-1, with 8 bases identical to TRBD2. The CDR3 region has the DNA TGCGCCAGCAGCCACCCCCTTCCCGGGAGGGAGTACAATGAGCAGTTCTTC. Translation gives CASSHPLPGREYNEQFF.